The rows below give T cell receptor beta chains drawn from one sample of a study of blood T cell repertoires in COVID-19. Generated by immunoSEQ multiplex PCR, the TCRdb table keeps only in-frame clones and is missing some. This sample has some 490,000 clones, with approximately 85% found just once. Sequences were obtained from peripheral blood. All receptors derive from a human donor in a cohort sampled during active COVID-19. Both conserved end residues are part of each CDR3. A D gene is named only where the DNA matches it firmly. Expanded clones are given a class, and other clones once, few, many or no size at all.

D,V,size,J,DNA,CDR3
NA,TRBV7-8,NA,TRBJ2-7,TGTGCCAGCAGCTTACGAGCGGGCTTTGCCTCCTACGAGCAGTACTTC,CASSLRAGFASYEQYF
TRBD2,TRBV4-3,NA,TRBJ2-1,TGCGCCAGCAGCCCGCTTAGTAGCGGGCGCCGGGACAATGAGCAGTTCTTC,CASSPLSSGRRDNEQFF
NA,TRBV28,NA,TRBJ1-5,TGTGCCAGCAGTTTTAGTGGGCATTCTAGCAATCAGCCCCAGCATTTT,CASSFSGHSSNQPQHF
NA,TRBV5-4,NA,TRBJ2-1,TGTGCCAGCAGCTTGGCCGGAGGGGTTGAGCAGTTCTTC,CASSLAGGVEQFF
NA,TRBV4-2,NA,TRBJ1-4,TGTGCCAGCAGCCAATACGAGGTCGAAAAACTGTTTTTT,CASSQYEVEKLFF
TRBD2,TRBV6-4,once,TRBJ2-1,TGTGCCAGCAGTGACAGGCCACTAGCGGGAGATGAGCAGTTCTTC,CASSDRPLAGDEQFF
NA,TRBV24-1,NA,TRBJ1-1,TGTGCCACCAGTGATGAACAGGGCACTGAAGCTTTCTTT,CATSDEQGTEAFF
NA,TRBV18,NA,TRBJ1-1,TGTGCCAGCTCACCACCTACAGGGCTAAACACTGAAGCTTTCTTT,CASSPPTGLNTEAFF
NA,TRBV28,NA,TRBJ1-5,TGTGCCAGCAGTCCCTTAGCTGGACAAGGCCATCAGCCCCAGCATTTT,CASSPLAGQGHQPQHF
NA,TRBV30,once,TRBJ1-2,TGTGCCTGGAGTGACAGGAAGATACGCTATGGCTACACCTTC,CAWSDRKIRYGYTF
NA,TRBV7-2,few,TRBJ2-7,TGTGCCAGCACCTTCCAGGCAGGTACCTACGAGCAGTACTTC,CASTFQAGTYEQYF
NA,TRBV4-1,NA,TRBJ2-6,TGCGCCAGCAGCCAAGATACACGATCTGGGGCCAACGTCCTGACTTTC,CASSQDTRSGANVLTF
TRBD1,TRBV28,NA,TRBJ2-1,TGTGCCAGCAGTAGACCCGGGACAGGGGTCAATGAGCAGTTCTTC,CASSRPGTGVNEQFF
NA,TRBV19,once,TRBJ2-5,TGTGCCAGTAGTATGGCAGAAGAGACCCAGTACTTC,CASSMAEETQYF
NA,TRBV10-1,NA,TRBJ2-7,TGCGCCAGCAGCAGCTCAGGGGAACCGCACGAGCAGTACTTC,CASSSSGEPHEQYF
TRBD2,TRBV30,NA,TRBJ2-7,TGTGCCTGGAGCGTGGGAGGGACGAGCTACGAGCAGTACTTC,CAWSVGGTSYEQYF
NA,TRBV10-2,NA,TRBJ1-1,TGCGCCAGCTCGACAGCGAACACTGAAGCTTTCTTT,CASSTANTEAFF
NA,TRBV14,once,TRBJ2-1,TGTGCCAGCAGCCAAGGGAGATTGGTATACAATGAGCAGTTCTTC,CASSQGRLVYNEQFF
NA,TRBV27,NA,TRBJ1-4,TGTGCCAGCAGTTCCCAGGGGTACGATGAAAAACTGTTTTTT,CASSSQGYDEKLFF
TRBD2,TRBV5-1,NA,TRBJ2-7,TGCGCCAGCAGCTTGGCCGGACTAGCGGGATCCGAGCAGTACTTC,CASSLAGLAGSEQYF
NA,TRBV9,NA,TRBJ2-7,TGTGCCAGCAGCTATGGACAGAGCTCCTACGAGCAGTACTTC,CASSYGQSSYEQYF
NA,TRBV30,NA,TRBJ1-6,TGTGCCTGGACAGGGATTTTAAATTCACCCCTCCACTTT,CAWTGILNSPLHF
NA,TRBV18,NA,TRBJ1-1,TGTGCCAGCTCACCACCGTCGGGGAACACTGAAGCTTTCTTT,CASSPPSGNTEAFF
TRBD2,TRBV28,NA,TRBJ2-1,TGTGCCAGCAGTTTATCCCTAGCGGGAGAGCAGTTCTTC,CASSLSLAGEQFF
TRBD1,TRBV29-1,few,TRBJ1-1,TGCAGCGCTTACAGGGGAGGGAACACTGAAGCTTTCTTT,CSAYRGGNTEAFF
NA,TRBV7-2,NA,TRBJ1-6,TGTGCCAGCAGCTTGGGGGAGGCGGTCAATTCACCCCTCCACTTT,CASSLGEAVNSPLHF
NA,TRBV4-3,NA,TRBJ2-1,TGCGCCAGCAGTCACTATTCCAAGCGGATCCTCTATGAGCAGTTCTTC,CASSHYSKRILYEQFF
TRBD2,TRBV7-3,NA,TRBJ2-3,TGTGCCAGCAGCTTGAATAGGGCTAGCGGGACAGATACGCAGTATTTT,CASSLNRASGTDTQYF
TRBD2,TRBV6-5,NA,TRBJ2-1,TGTGCCAGCAGTTCTTTTACAGCGGGACCATATGAGCAGTTCTTC,CASSSFTAGPYEQFF
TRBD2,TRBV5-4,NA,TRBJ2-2,TGTGCCAGCAGTAGACCGGGTGCGGGAGGGTCCGGGGAGCTGTTTTTT,CASSRPGAGGSGELFF
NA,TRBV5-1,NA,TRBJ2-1,TGCGCCAGCAGCTGGAGGGCCCCTTCAGACTACAATGAGCAGTTCTTC,CASSWRAPSDYNEQFF
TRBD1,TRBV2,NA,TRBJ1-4,TGTGCCAGCGTCCAGGACAGGTCTAATGAAAAACTGTTTTTT,CASVQDRSNEKLFF
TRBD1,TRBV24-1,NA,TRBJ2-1,TGTGCCACCAGTGATTTCGCGGCCGGGACAGGAAAATATGAGCAGTTCTTC,CATSDFAAGTGKYEQFF
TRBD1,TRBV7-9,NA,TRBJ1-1,TGTGCCAGCAGCCTTACCCCGACAGGGGGCACTGAAGCTTTCTTT,CASSLTPTGGTEAFF
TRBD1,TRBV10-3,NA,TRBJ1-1,TGTGCCACGCTGGACAGGGAGGGGGGCATGAACACTGAAGCTTTCTTT,CATLDREGGMNTEAFF
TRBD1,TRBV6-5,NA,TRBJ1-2,TGTGCCAGCAGTCCAGGACAGGTGGTCTATGGCTACACCTTC,CASSPGQVVYGYTF
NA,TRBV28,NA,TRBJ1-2,TGTGCCAGCAGTCCCCAAGCGTATTCGGCAGGGAGGTATGGCTACACCTTC,CASSPQAYSAGRYGYTF
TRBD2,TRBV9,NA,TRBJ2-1,TGTGCCAGCAGCGGAAGACGGACTAGCGGAAGACATGAGCAGTTCTTC,CASSGRRTSGRHEQFF
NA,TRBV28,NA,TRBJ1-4,TGTGCCAGCAGTTTAGGAGGCCGGAGGAATGAAAAACTGTTTTTT,CASSLGGRRNEKLFF
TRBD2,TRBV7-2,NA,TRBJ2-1,TGTGCCAGCAGCTTAAGGCCCCTAGCGGGAGGGCCCAGTTACAGTGAGCAGTTCTTC,CASSLRPLAGGPSYSEQFF
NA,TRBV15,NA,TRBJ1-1,TGTGCCACCAGCCGGAGCAGAAACACTGAAGCTTTCTTT,CATSRSRNTEAFF